The 14 T cell receptor beta chains in this list originate from one sample, sequenced in a study of blood T cell repertoires in COVID-19 (dated by TCRdb to about 2020). The library was built by means of the immunoSEQ multiplex PCR assay. The table was pulled from immuneACCESS by TCRdb, which kept in-frame rearrangements only. Such tables lose some clones; where checked, under half of the loss comes from unresolved V genes, and the rest has no known cause. Present in this sample are over 300,000 clones, about 89% of which were seen just once. The top ten constitute 1% to 1.5% of the sample. The sequencing input was peripheral blood. The receptors come from a man aged 40-49 years with acute or convalescent COVID-19.

The chain is built from TRBV2 and TRBJ1-1; D ambiguous. The CDR3 has 14 amino acids. Trimming left V 4 bases short and J 1 base short, with 10 bases between. Per the germline V gene, CDR1 is SNHLY and CDR2 is FYNNEI. CDR3 residues: CASSVGSPNTEAFF. The CDR3 nucleotides read TGTGCCAGCAGTGTCGGGAGCCCGAACACTGAAGCTTTCTTT. Looking up the rest from reference TRBV2 and TRBJ1-1 gives the full variable domain: EPEVTQTPSHQVTQMGQEVILRCVPISNHLYFYWYRQILGQKVEFLVSFYNNEISEKSEIFDDQFSVERPDGSNFTLKIRSTKLEDSAMYFCASSVGSPNTEAFFGQGTRLTVV.

This chain joins TRBV18 and TRBJ2-7; D may be TRBD1 (5 bases). V lost 0 bases and J lost 7, with 16 bases in between. The CDR3 is made up of 15 amino acids. Germline V gene data show CDR1 as KGHSH and CDR2 as LQKENI. CDR3 DNA sequence: TGTGCCAGCTCACCACCCAGGGCAGAGCAGTTAGAGCAGTACTTC. Protein product: CASSPPRAEQLEQYF.

The V call is TRBV3-1 (or the pseudogene TRBV3-2), the J call TRBJ1-3; D is uncertain. CDR3 length equals 14 residues. CDR1 LGHDT and CDR2 YNNKEL come from the germline V gene (reference sequence). The V end lost 0 bases, the J end lost 9 bases, and 12 bases lay between the germline ends. DNA of the CDR3: TGTGCCAGCAGCCAAGACATGAACGGAGGCACCATATATTTT. This codes for CASSQDMNGGTIYF.

J is TRBJ1-2 and V is TRBV28; 9 bases are shared with TRBD1. This CDR3 region has 15 residues. Trimming took 0 bases from V and 3 from J; bases not matched to a gene: 2. Germline V gene data show CDR1 as MDHEN and CDR2 as SYDVKM. This chain's CDR3 is CASSLWTGGYYGYTF. The CDR3 nucleotides are TGTGCCAGCAGTTTATGGACAGGGGGTTACTATGGCTACACCTTC.

This clone appeared once. The J gene is TRBJ1-4, the V gene TRBV23-1, with 7 bases identical to TRBD1. TRBV23-1 is labeled an ORF, and its function is uncertain. J was trimmed by 5 bases and V by 7 bases; bases with no gene match: 13. The CDR3 runs 16 residues. For the CDR3, the DNA is TGCGCCAGCACCCCCCCGGGACAGAATAGAAATGAAAAACTGTTTTTT. Its translation: CASTPPGQNRNEKLFF.

CDR3 in DNA: TGTGCCAGCAGCTCCCGTGCGGGACTCTATGGCTACACCTTC. The encoded protein is CASSSRAGLYGYTF. The J gene is TRBJ1-2, the V gene TRBV7-8; tentative D call: TRBD1 (5 bases). The CDR3 runs 14 residues. Germline values: CDR1 SGHVS, CDR2 FQNEAQ. V lost 4 bases and J 4 bases, leaving 13 bases between the germline ends.

The rearrangement links TRBV27 to TRBJ1-2; a weak D match, TRBD1 (5 bases). V was shortened by 0 bases and J by 6 bases, with 11 bases between the two germline ends. From germline, CDR1 is MNHEY and CDR2 SMNVEV (reference sequence). The CDR3 is 14 amino acids. The CDR3 nucleotides are TGTGCCAGCAGTTTATCGATACCAGGGCATGGCTACACCTTC. The encoded protein is CASSLSIPGHGYTF.

A word on this clone: The same CDR3 arises from other DNA sequences in this sample as well. The chain is built from TRBV7-3 and TRBJ2-1; unclear D gene. There are 11 residues in the CDR3. Trimming left V 4 bases short and J 6 bases short, with 4 bases between. The germline V gene encodes CDR1 SGHTA and CDR2 FQGTGA. The CDR3 DNA is TGTGCCAGCAGCTCGGGCAATGAGCAGTTCTTC. Translating it yields CASSSGNEQFF. The full variable domain, its missing parts supplied by reference TRBV7-3 and TRBJ2-1, is GAGVSQTPSNKVTEKGKYVELRCDPISGHTALYWYRQSLGQGPEFLIYFQGTGAADDSGLPNDRFFAVRPEGSVSTLKIQRTERGDSAVYLCASSSGNEQFFGPGTRLTVL.

The genes are TRBV3-1 (or the pseudogene TRBV3-2) and TRBJ2-5, with 9 positions matching TRBD2. Germline CDR1 is LGHDT and CDR2 is YNNKEL (reference sequence). The V segment lost 4 bases and the J segment 0 bases; nucleotides outside the gene matches: 6. This CDR3 is built from 16 residues. The CDR3 DNA reads TGTGCCAGCAGCCCCGGACTAGCGACTTACCAAGAGACCCAGTACTTC. This sequence encodes CASSPGLATYQETQYF.

The CDR3 here is CASSRPLTGFEKLFF. In DNA, the CDR3 is TGTGCCAGCAGCCGACCTTTGACAGGATTTGAAAAACTGTTTTTT. The chain is built from TRBV6-2 or TRBV6-3 and TRBJ1-4; D might be TRBD1 (6 bases). CDR3 length: 15 amino acids. Looked up from germline, CDR1 is MNHEY and CDR2 is SVGEGT. V was cut by 6 bases and J by 7 bases, with 18 bases left in between.

The chain recombines TRBV29-1 with TRBJ1-6; TRBD1 matches 8 bases. The germline V gene has CDR1 SQVTM and CDR2 ANQGSEA. This CDR3 is 13 amino acids long. V lost 5 bases and J lost 14; bases outside the gene matches: 11. CDR3 residues: CSVRGQEGSALHF. CDR3 sequence (DNA): TGCAGCGTTCGGGGACAGGAAGGCTCAGCCCTCCACTTT.

J is TRBJ1-1 and V is TRBV4-3, with D possibly TRBD1 on 6 matching bases. The germline V gene has CDR1 LGHNA and CDR2 YSLEER. Trimming removed 1 base at V and 0 bases at J, with 9 bases between. This CDR3 contains 15 residues. CDR3 protein: CASSQGRTVNTEAFF. CDR3 bases: TGCGCCAGCAGCCAAGGGCGGACAGTGAACACTGAAGCTTTCTTT.

J is TRBJ2-2 and V is TRBV6-1, with D possibly matching TRBD1 (6 bases). V was shortened by 1 base and J by 6 bases, with 6 bases between the two germline ends. The CDR3 spans 13 residues. Germline V lookup: CDR1 MNHNS, CDR2 SASEGT. CDR3 nucleotides: TGTGCCAGCAGTGAAGGGGGGCCCGGGGAGCTGTTTTTT. This encodes CASSEGGPGELFF.

The chain is built from TRBV28 and TRBJ1-2; no clear D gene. With 8 bases removed from V and 8 bases from J, the gap between germline ends came to 12 bases. The CDR3 covers 11 residues. Germline V gene lookup returns CDR1 MDHEN and CDR2 SYDVKM. The CDR3: CASSSRAGYTF. CDR3 bases: TGTGCCAGCTCCTCCCGAGCGGGCTACACCTTC.